This entry features one T cell receptor (beta chain) sequence. Its antigen specificity is not known. Base quality data are lacking; no much larger clone is found one base away. Each collaborating institution followed its own protocols to collect whole blood in K2EDTA tubes. Collaborator samples were shipped for TCRbeta analysis as frozen whole blood, isolated PBMCs, or DNA extracted from either sample type. This specimen comes from a study of blood T cell repertoires in COVID-19 (dated by TCRdb to about 2020). As for the study more broadly: Collaborator samples came from the United States, Italy and Spain and covered acute and convalescent phases of COVID-19. The material from the prospective study consisted of cDNA or gDNA derived from T cells, B-cell-depleted T cells, or PBMCs. Deeply sampled blood TCRbeta repertoires from subjects exposed to, actively infected with, or recovered from COVID-19 were included in the dataset. A freely available public database, intended as a resource for researchers studying the immune response to SARS-CoV-2, is where the repertoires were released. Samples were obtained from the ongoing ImmuneRACE study (first 160 participants) and from 1,254 subjects provided by 6 global collaborators. Sample metadata almost always included a de-identified subject ID, COVID-19 status, age in years and sex. Where available, HLA class I and class II types were obtained from metadata supplied by the sample provider rather than from assay-based typing.

From the cysteine up to the phenylalanine, the CDR3 has a length of 16 residues. Just CDR3 DNA is preserved here, 48 bases in frame from base 1. V lost 6 bases and J lost 4 bases; the stretch between them is 16 bases long. As encoded in the germline V gene, CDR1 is MGHDK while CDR2 is SYGVNS. General conclusions and limits of the study: How much clinical and demographic metadata was included differed by source and by participant, and the metadata was provided uncurated.

The immunoSEQ Assay, a bias-controlled multiplex PCR, was used to amplify TCRbeta CDR3 regions from genomic DNA. Under the source paper's analysis protocol: Within the assay, amplification of reference gene primers was used to estimate how many nucleated cells each sample contained. Sequence reads were collapsed and filtered to measure the absolute abundance of every unique TCRbeta CDR3 rearrangement. For each sample, productive Simpson clonality was calculated by taking the square root of Simpson's diversity index across productive rearrangements. Here the immuneACCESS table is served through TCRdb, limited to in-frame sequences with V and J called. Missing clones are a known gap in these copies; in checked studies unresolved V genes cover under half, and the rest lacks a known reason. V and J calls plus clone size are reproduced from that table; the DNA served to infer D and trimming. The sample profile shows roughly 160,000 clones; approximately 83% of them were found once. Roughly 8.2% of the sample lies in the top ten.

The material sequenced was peripheral blood. The chain was built from TRBV25-1 and TRBJ1-6; possibly the D gene is TRBD1, per 6 matching bases. This TCR came from a man in his 60s with acute or convalescent COVID-19. The encoded CDR3 is CASSPFGTSYNSPLHF. At the DNA level, the sequence is TGTGCCAGCAGCCCTTTCGGGACAAGTTATAATTCACCCCTCCACTTT. Reference TRBV25-1 and TRBJ1-6 genes cover what lies past the CDR3, so the full variable domain is EADIYQTPRYLVIGTGKKITLECSQTMGHDKMYWYQQDPGMELHLIHYSYGVNSTEKGDLSSESTVSRIRTEHFPLTLESARPSHTSQYLCASSPFGTSYNSPLHFGNGTRLTVT.